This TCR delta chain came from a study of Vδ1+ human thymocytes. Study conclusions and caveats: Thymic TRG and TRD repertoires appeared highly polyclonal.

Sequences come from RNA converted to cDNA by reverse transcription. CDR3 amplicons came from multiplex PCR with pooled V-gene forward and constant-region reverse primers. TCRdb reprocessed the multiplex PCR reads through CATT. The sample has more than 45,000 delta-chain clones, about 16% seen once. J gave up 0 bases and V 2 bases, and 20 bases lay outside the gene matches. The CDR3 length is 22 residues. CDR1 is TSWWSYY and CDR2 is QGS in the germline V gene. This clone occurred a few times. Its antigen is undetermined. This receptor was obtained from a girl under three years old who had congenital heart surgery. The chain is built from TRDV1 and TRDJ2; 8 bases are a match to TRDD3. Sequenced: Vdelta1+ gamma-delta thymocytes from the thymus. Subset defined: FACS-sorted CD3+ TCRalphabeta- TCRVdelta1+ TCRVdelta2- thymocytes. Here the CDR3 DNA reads TGTGCTCTTGGGGAAAGACGCGAGTGGGGGATTAGCCATGGGGCTTTGACAGCACAACTCTTCTTT. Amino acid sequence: CALGERREWGISHGALTAQLFF.